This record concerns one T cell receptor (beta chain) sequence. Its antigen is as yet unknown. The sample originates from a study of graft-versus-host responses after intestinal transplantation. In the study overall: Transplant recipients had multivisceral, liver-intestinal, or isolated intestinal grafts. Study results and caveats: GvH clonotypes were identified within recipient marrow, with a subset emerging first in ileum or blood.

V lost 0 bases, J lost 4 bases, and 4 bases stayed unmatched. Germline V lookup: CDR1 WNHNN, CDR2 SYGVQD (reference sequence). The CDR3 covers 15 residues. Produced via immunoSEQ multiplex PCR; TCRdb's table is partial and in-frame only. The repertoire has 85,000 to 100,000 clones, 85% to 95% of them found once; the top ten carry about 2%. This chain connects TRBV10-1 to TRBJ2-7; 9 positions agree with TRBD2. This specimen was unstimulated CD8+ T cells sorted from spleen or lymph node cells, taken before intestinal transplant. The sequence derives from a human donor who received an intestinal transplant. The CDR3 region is CASSESEGLAYEQYF. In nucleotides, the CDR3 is TGCGCCAGCAGTGAGTCGGAGGGACTAGCTTACGAGCAGTACTTC.